The sequence of this T cell receptor (beta chain) was determined in a study of shared clonotypes between healthy human individuals (dated by TCRdb to 2018 to 2021). For the study in its entirety: The cohort included three men and a couple of women between 18 and 49 years of age. For each donor, CD4 naive and CD4 memory were each given three plates, CD8 naive was given two plates, and CD8 memory was given one plate. Blood TCR repertoires of about 5 healthy adults were deeply sequenced to estimate repertoire size and the extent of clonotype sharing between individuals. Different laboratories and diverse techniques were used to prepare libraries and sequence TCR repertoires, to increase sequencing depth and limit assay-specific biases. Per donor, leukapheresis produced somewhere between about 0.9 and 10 billion PBMCs. Overall study results and their limits: Naive subsets generally had larger estimated clonotype richness than memory subsets did. Based on pairwise subsampling, the degree of clonotype sharing among donors was expected to be affected by sequencing depth. Incomplete sequencing was indicated by rarefaction of sorted-subset datasets, despite the large sequencing depth. Sharing across a few donors was observed for about 5% of naive CD4, over 3% of naive CD8, around 2.5% of memory CD4, and around 0.42% of memory CD8 clonotypes. Clonotypes shared by all four sorted-subset donors showed higher generation probabilities than non-shared clonotypes. Only blood was sampled, and tissue TCR repertoires likely differ from those in blood. The small number of donors limited the genetic and exposure-history diversity represented.

The donors were healthy, HIV-negative adults with no recently reported acute infections or vaccinations. Every donor was a Caucasian adult living in Nashville, Tennessee, USA. CD4+ T cells were enriched through magnetic negative selection, after which naive cells were positively selected on CD45RA and the remaining negative fraction served as the memory subset. Blood was collected by leukapheresis, and PBMCs were isolated by Ficoll-Histopaque density gradient centrifugation and then cryopreserved in liquid nitrogen vapor phase. Analytical flow cytometry was used to check the purity and quantity of each magnetically sorted T cell population. Genomic DNA was isolated from every sorted fraction and measured by UV absorbance on a Nanodrop 2000c. Using the deep immunoSEQ assay, multiplex PCR amplified TCR CDR3 regions from genomic DNA. For each cell subset, the extracted genomic DNA was distributed evenly across all wells of several immunoSEQ 96-well plates, and each plate served as one replicate. For sorted subsets, each replicate PCR was loaded with 200 ng genomic DNA, equivalent to about 30,000 T cell genomes. The purified libraries were quantified using a Qubit 3.0 fluorometer, sized with a Bioanalyzer 2100, and then quantified again using the KAPA Library Quantification kit. A separate single-read 150-cycle Illumina NextSeq 550 flow cell was used to sequence each immunoSEQ 96-well plate. Regarding the original processing steps: The immunoSEQ output contained only junctional sequences without quality scores, so filtering could not match that applied to full-length reads. Sequences were annotated with PyIR, a Python wrapper for IgBLAST v1.9, and V/J genes and CDR3 were assigned using IMGT germline references. Reads were filtered out if the reads had weak V/J assignments (E-value above 1e-6), no CDR3, stop codons, out-of-frame junctions, or ambiguous translated residues. V3J clonotypes were defined as sequences sharing the same inferred V gene, J gene, and CDR3 amino acid sequence. The percentage overlap between two repertoires was calculated by dividing the number of shared unique clonotypes by the size of the smaller repertoire. Repertoire richness was assessed with RTK rarefaction, the Chao1 estimator, and Recon v2.1 estimates of unobserved clonotypes. Generation probabilities for all TCRbeta clonotypes obtained by the gDNA method from a handful of donors were computed using OLGA. Not all clones reach the TCRdb copy of this immuneACCESS table, which keeps in-frame sequences only. Checked studies attribute under half of the gap to unresolved V genes and leave the rest unexplained. The D gene and trimming were derived from the DNA, and the V and J assignments and clone size from that table. Within this sample are more than 1.2 million clones, with roughly 98.5% of them counted one time only. The ten largest account for over 0.3% of the sample.

A word on this clone: No cognate antigen has been identified for it. Base qualities are missing; no much larger clone stands one base away.

The junction carries 14 bases between V and J, which are trimmed by 5 bases and 0 bases respectively. The germline V gene yields SGHVS for CDR1 and FQNEAQ for CDR2. The CDR3, from cysteine to phenylalanine, totals 16 residues. Of all the DNA, just the CDR3 is kept, 48 bases in frame from base 1. The source of this sequence is a man under 40 in good health. The chain couples TRBV7-8 to TRBJ1-5; the D gene assignment is ambiguous. The sample was naive CD4+ T cells sorted from blood. The label giving this sample's cell subset or site can be read as: CD45RA+ positively selected. CDR3 reads: CASSLERSYSNQPQHF. The bases read TGTGCCAGCAGCCTCGAGCGGAGTTATAGCAATCAGCCCCAGCATTTT.